This T cell receptor beta chain appears in the sequencing data of a study of T cells after yellow fever vaccination (dated by TCRdb to the late 2010s). Background on the whole study: The SMART-Seq v4 Ultra Low Input RNA kit was used to prepare libraries from fractions with low cell numbers. Two healthy male donors, one aged 18 to 30 and one aged 30 to 40 years, made up the cohort. Bulk TCR alpha and beta repertoires were sequenced longitudinally to track T-cell clones before and after primary and booster YFV17D yellow fever vaccination. Blood was collected at multiple timepoints before and after primary and secondary immunization, and bulk PBMC replicates and cell subsets were isolated. Points the paper makes about the study in general: Computational filtering was needed because FACS-sorted repertoires could contain abundant contaminating clonotypes from the bulk population. After the booster, most of the clones that had expanded following primary vaccination were detected again (roughly 97% of CD4 and around 90% of CD8), which suggests that memory was broadly maintained. A small fraction of clonotypes appeared in both the CD4 and CD8 compartments, likely as a result of convergent recombination. The study included only a couple of donors, which limits how far the findings can be generalized. The secondary T-cell response was weaker than the primary response but faster, peaking on day 5 instead of day 15.

From a lookup of the germline V gene, CDR1 and CDR2 are SGHRS and YFSETQ. Its CDR3 holds 14 amino acids, cysteine through phenylalanine. Here the CDR3 DNA is all that survives: 42 bases in frame from base 1. A distance of 7 bases separates the germline ends of V and J, which lose 1 base and 0 bases respectively. TCR cDNA was made using 5'RACE template switching, a step that added a universal primer site and unique molecular identifiers. cDNA synthesis was primed from both the TCR alpha and TCR beta constant segments. Libraries were amplified in two PCR steps, with sample barcodes and sequencing adapters added in the second step. Sequencing of libraries was performed on Illumina HiSeq 2500 (2x100 bp) or NovaSeq (2x150 bp). From the authors' description of their analysis: MIGEC handled demultiplexing of reads and collapsing into UMI consensus sequences, while MiXCR performed V(D)J alignment. Clonotypes responding to the vaccine were identified with edgeR on replicate PBMC samples, with the criteria of FDR below 0.01 and a log2 fold change above 5 up to day 15. Bulk clonotypes were assigned CD4 or CD8 identity according to which sequenced CD4 or CD8 repertoire held them at higher abundance. TCRdb passed the public sequencing reads through fastp at Q25 and MiXCR, retaining productive beta sequences. Rows with a matching CDR3 protein are joined into one entry that keeps the most common DNA and genes. The V and J calls reflect TCRdb's pipeline rather than the authors' work. The sample includes approximately 550,000 distinct CDR3 sequences, with around an eighth observed a single time. The ten biggest clones cover 11% to 15% of the sample.

Details on this clonotype: Its recognized antigen is unknown. Base-call qualities are not available, and no considerably larger clone is one nucleotide away.

What this sample's treatment or condition label stands for: live attenuated yellow fever vaccine strain. At each blood-draw timepoint, two biological replicates of bulk PBMCs were obtained. PBMCs were isolated from peripheral blood using a standard Ficoll-Paque protocol. TriZol was used to extract RNA from bulk PBMCs, from CD4 and CD8 fractions, and from dextramer-positive and dextramer-negative fractions. This clonotype originated in a man aged 25-40 years who received the YFV17D yellow fever vaccine. Sequenced material: PBMCs, taken on the day of the yellow fever booster vaccination. The rearrangement combines TRBV5-1 with TRBJ1-1; the D gene lacks a confident call. At the DNA level, the sequence is TGCGCCAGCAGCTTGAACACTATGAACACTGAAGCTTTCTTT. It is translated as CASSLNTMNTEAFF.